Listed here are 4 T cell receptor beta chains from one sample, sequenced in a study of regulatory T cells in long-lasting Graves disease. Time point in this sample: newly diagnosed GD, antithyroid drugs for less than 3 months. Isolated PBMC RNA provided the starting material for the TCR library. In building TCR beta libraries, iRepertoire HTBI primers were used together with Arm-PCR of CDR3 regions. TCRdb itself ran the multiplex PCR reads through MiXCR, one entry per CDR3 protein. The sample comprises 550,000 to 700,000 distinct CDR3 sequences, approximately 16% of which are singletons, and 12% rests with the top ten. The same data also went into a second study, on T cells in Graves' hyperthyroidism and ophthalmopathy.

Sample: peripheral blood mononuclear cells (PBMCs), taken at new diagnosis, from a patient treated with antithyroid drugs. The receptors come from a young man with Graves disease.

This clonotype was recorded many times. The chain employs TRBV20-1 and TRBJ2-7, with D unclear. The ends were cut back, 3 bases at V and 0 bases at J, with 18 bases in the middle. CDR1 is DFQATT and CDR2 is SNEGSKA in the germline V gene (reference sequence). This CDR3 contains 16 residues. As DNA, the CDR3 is TGCAGTGCTAGGCTTCTGAACAGAATTAACTCCTACGAGCAGTACTTC. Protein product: CSARLLNRINSYEQYF.

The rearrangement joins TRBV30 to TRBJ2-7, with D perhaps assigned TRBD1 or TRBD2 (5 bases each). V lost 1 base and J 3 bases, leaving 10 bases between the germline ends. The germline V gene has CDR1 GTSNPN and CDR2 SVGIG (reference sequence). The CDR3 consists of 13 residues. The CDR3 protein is CAWSGGANYEQYF. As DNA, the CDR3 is TGTGCCTGGAGTGGAGGGGCCAACTACGAGCAGTACTTC.

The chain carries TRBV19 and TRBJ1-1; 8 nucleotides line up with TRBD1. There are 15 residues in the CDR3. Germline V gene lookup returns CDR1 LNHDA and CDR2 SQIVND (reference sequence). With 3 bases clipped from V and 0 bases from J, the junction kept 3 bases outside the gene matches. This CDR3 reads CASSMGTGLNTEAFF. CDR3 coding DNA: TGTGCCAGTAGTATGGGGACAGGTCTGAACACTGAAGCTTTCTTT.

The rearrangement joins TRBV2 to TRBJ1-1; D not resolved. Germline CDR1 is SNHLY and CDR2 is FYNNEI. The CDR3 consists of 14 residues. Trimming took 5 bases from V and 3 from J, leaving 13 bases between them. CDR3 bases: TGTGCCAGCAGTAAGTCCGGGAGAGACACTGAAGCTTTCTTT. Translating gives CASSKSGRDTEAFF. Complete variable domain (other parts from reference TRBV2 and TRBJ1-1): EPEVTQTPSHQVTQMGQEVILRCVPISNHLYFYWYRQILGQKVEFLVSFYNNEISEKSEIFDDQFSVERPDGSNFTLKIRSTKLEDSAMYFCASSKSGRDTEAFFGQGTRLTVV.